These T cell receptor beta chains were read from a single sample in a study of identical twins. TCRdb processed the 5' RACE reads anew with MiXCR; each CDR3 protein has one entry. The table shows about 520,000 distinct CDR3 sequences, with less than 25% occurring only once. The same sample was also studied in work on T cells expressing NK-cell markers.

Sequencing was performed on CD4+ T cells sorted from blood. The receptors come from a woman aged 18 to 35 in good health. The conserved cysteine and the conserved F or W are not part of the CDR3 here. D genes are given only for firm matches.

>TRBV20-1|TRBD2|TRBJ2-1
SAPRLAGRTGNEQF
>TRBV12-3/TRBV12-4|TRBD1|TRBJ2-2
ASSRDRRYTGELF
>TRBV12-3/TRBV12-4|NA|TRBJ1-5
ASSPRTGLGNQPQH
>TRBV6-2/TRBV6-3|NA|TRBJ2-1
ASRSTGPSYNEQF
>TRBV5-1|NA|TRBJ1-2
ASGIQGFNYGYT
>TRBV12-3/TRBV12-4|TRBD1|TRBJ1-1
ASSYRLGTGSIITEAF
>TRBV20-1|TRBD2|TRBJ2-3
SATTIAGGGDTQY
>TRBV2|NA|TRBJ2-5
ASMGKTQY
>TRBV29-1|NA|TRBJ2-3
SVERSSTDTQY
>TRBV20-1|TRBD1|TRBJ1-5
SASSRGIEQPQH